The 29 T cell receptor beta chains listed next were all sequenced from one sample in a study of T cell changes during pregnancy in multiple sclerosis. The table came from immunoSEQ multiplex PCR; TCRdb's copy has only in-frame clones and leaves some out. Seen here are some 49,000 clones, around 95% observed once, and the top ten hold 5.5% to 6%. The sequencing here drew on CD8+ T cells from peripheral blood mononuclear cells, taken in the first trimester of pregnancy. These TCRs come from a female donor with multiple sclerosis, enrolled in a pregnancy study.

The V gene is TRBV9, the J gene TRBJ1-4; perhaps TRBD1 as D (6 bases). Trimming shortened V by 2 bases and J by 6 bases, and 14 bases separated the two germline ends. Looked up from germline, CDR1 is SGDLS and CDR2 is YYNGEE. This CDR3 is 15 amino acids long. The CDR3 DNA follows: TGTGCCAGCAGCGTCGGGGGGCCCAGGGATGAAAAACTGTTTTTT. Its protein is CASSVGGPRDEKLFF.

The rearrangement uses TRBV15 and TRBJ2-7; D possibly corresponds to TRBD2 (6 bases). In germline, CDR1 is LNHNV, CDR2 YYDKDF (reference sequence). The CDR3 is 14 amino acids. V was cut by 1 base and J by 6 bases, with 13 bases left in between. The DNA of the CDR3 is TGTGCCACCAGCAGAGGGGGAGGTGGGACCGAGCAGTACTTC. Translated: CATSRGGGGTEQYF. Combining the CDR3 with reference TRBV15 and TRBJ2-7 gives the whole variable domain DAMVIQNPRYQVTQFGKPVTLSCSQTLNHNVMYWYQQKSSQAPKLLFHYYDKDFNNEADTPDNFQSRRPNTSFCFLDIRSPGLGDTAMYLCATSRGGGGTEQYFGPGTRLTVT.

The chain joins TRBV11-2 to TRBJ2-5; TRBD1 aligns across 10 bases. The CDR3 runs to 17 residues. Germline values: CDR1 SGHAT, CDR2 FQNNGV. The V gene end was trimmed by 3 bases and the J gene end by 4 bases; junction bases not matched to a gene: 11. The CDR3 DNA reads TGTGCCAGCAGCTTTATCCCGACAGGGGGCGGTGGAGAGACCCAGTACTTC. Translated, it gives CASSFIPTGGGGETQYF.

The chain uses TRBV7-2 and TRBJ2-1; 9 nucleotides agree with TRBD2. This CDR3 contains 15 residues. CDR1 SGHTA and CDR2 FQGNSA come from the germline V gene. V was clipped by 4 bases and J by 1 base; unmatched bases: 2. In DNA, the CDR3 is TGTGCCAGCAGCTATAGCGGGGGTTCCTACAATGAGCAGTTCTTC. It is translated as CASSYSGGSYNEQFF.

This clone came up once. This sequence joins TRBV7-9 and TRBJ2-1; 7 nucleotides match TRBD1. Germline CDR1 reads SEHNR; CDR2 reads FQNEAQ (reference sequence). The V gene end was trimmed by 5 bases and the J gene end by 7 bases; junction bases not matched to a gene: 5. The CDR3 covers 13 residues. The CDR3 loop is CASSPGGINEQFF. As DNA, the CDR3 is TGTGCCAGCAGCCCAGGGGGAATAAATGAGCAGTTCTTC. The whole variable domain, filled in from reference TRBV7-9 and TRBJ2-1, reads DTGVSQNPRHKITKRGQNVTFRCDPISEHNRLYWYRQTLGQGPEFLTYFQNEAQLEKSRLLSDRFSAERPKGSFSTLEIQRTEQGDSAMYLCASSPGGINEQFFGPGTRLTVL.

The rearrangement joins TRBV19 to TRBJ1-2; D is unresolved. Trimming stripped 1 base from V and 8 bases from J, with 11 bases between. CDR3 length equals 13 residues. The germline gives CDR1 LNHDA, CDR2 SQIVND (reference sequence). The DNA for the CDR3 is TGTGCCAGTAGTATAGCCCGGGAAGGGGGCTACACCTTC. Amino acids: CASSIAREGGYTF.

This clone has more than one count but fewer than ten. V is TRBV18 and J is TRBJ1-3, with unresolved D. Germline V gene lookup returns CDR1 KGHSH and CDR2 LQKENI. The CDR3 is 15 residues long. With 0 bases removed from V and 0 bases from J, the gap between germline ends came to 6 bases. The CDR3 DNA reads TGTGCCAGCTCACCACCAGCAGGCTCTGGAAACACCATATATTTT. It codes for CASSPPAGSGNTIYF.

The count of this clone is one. The CDR3 DNA follows: TGTGCCAGCTCACCACCATGGCAGGGGGTTCCCTACGAGCAGTACTTC. Protein product: CASSPPWQGVPYEQYF. This sequence joins TRBV18 and TRBJ2-7; 7 nucleotides match TRBD1. With V trimmed by 0 bases and J by 2 bases, 7 bases remained unmatched. This CDR3 is built from 16 residues. Germline-derived CDR1 and CDR2 are KGHSH and LQKENI.

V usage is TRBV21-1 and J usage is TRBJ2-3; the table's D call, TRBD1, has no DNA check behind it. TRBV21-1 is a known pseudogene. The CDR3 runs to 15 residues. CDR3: CASSKAGQGKDTQYF. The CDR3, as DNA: TGTGCCAGCAGCAAAGCAGGACAGGGGAAAGATACGCAGTATTTT.

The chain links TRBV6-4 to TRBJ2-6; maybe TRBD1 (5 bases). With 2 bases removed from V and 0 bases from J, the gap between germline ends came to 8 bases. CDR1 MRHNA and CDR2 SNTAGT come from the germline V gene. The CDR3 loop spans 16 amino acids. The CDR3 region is CASSDAQGSGANVLTF. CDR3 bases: TGTGCCAGCAGTGACGCCCAGGGCTCTGGGGCCAACGTCCTGACTTTC.

The CDR3 DNA is TGTGCCACCAGCACCGGGACAGGGTTCTCCTACGAGCAGTACTTC. This codes for CATSTGTGFSYEQYF. The rearrangement joins TRBV15 to TRBJ2-7, with TRBD1 matching 9 bases. Germline V CDR1 and CDR2: LNHNV, YYDKDF (reference sequence). The junction had 4 bases not matched to a gene; V was cut back by 4 bases and J by 0 bases. This CDR3 contains 15 residues.

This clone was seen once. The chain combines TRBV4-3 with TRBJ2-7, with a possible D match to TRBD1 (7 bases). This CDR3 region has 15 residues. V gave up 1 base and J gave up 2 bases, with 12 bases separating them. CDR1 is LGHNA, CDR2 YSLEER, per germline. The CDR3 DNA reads TGCGCCAGCAGCCAAGGGGCCAGGGGGGCCTACGAGCAGTACTTC. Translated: CASSQGARGAYEQYF.

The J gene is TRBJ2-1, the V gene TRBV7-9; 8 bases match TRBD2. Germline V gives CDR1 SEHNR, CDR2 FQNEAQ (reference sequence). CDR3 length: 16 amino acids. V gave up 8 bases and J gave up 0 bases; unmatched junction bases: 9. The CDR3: CASQPSGWSSYNEQFF. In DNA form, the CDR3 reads TGTGCCAGCCAACCTAGCGGGTGGAGCTCCTACAATGAGCAGTTCTTC.

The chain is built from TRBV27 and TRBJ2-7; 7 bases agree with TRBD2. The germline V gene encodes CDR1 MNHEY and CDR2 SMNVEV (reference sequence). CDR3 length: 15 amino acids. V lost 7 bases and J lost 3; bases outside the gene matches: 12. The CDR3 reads CASTLSIGGSYEQYF. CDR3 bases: TGTGCCAGCACCCTATCAATAGGCGGGAGCTACGAGCAGTACTTC.

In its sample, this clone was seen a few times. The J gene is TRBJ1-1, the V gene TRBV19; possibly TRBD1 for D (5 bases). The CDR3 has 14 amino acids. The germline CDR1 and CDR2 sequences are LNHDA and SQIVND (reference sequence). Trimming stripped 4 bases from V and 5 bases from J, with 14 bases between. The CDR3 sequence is CASSTTGGVTEAFF. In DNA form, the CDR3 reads TGTGCCAGTAGTACCACAGGTGGGGTGACTGAAGCTTTCTTT.

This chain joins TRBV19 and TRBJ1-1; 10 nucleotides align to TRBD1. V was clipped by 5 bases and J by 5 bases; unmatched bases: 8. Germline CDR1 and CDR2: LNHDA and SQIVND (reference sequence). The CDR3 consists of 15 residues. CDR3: CASSPQTGGWTEAFF. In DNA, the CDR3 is TGTGCCAGTAGTCCCCAGACAGGGGGCTGGACTGAAGCTTTCTTT. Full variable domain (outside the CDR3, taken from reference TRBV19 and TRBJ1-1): DGGITQSPKYLFRKEGQNVTLSCEQNLNHDAMYWYRQDPGQGLRLIYYSQIVNDFQKGDIAEGYSVSREKKESFPLTVTSAQKNPTAFYLCASSPQTGGWTEAFFGQGTRLTVV.

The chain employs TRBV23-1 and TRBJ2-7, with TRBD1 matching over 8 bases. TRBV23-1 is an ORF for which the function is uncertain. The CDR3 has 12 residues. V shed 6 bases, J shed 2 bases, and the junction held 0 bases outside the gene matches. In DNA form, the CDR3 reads TGCGCCAGCAGGGGACAGGCCTACGAGCAGTACTTC. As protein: CASRGQAYEQYF.

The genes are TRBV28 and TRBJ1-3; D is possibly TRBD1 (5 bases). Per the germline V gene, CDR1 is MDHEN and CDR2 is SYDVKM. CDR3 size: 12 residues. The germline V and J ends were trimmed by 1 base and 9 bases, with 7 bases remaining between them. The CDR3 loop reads CASSLSGATIYF. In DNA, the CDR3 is TGTGCCAGCAGTTTATCTGGGGCCACCATATATTTT.

The CDR3 DNA follows: TGTGCCAGCAGCTACGGACTAGCGGGCTCCTACAATGAGCAGTTCTTC. This encodes CASSYGLAGSYNEQFF. The chain combines TRBV11-1 with TRBJ2-1; TRBD2 matches at 11 bases. J lost 0 bases, V lost 4 bases, and 2 bases had no gene match. The CDR3 sequence is 16 residues long. Germline values: CDR1 SGHAT, CDR2 FQDESV (reference sequence).

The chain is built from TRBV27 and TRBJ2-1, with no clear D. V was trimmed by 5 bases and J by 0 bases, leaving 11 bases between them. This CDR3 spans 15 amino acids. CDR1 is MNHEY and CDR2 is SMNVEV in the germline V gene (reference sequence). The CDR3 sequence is CASSIARHSYNEQFF. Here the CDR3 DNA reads TGTGCCAGCAGTATTGCCAGGCACTCCTACAATGAGCAGTTCTTC.

This chain's CDR3 is CASSEAGAYYEQYF. DNA of the CDR3: TGCGCCAGCAGTGAGGCAGGGGCCTACTACGAGCAGTACTTC. J is TRBJ2-7 and V is TRBV10-2, with D perhaps TRBD1 (6 bases). The CDR3 covers 14 residues. With 2 bases removed from V and 3 bases from J, the gap between germline ends came to 11 bases. Germline values: CDR1 WSHSY, CDR2 SAAADI.

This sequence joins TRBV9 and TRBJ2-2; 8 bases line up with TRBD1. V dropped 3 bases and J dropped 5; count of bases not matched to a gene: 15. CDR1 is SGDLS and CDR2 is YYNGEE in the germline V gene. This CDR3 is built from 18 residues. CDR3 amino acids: CASSAEISGGIWTGELFF. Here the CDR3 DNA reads TGTGCCAGCAGCGCGGAGATATCAGGGGGCATATGGACCGGGGAGCTGTTTTTT.

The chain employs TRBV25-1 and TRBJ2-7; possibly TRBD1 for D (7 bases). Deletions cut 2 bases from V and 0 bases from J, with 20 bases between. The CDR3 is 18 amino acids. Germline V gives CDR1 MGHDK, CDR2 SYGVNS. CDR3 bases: TGTGCCAGCAGTGAAAAAATCGGAGGGGGCTGGAGCTCCTACGAGCAGTACTTC. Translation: CASSEKIGGGWSSYEQYF.

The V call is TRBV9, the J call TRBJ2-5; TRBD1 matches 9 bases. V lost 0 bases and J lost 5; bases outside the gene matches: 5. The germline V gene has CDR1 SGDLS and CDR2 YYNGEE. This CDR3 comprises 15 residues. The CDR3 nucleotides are TGTGCCAGCAGCGTAGCTACTGGACAGGGGGAGACCCAGTACTTC. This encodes CASSVATGQGETQYF.

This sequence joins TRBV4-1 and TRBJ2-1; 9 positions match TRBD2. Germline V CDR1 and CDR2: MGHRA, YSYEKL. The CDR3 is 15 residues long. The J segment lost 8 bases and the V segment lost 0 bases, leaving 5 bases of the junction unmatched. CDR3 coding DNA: TGCGCCAGCAGCCAAGAGTCCGTAGCGGGAGATGAGCAGTTCTTC. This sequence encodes CASSQESVAGDEQFF.

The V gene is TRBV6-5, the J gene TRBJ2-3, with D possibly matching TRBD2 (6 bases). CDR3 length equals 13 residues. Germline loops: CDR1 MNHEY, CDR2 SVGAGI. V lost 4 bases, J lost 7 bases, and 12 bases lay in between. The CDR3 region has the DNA TGTGCCAGCAGTTTAGGGACTCGAAATACGCAGTATTTT. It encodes CASSLGTRNTQYF.

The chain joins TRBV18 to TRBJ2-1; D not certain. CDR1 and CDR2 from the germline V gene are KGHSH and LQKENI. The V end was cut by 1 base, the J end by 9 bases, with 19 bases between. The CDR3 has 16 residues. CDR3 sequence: CASSPLPPVLGSEQFF. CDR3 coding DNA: TGTGCCAGCTCACCACTACCCCCTGTCCTAGGTAGTGAGCAGTTCTTC.

The CDR3 loop is CAISEWRTGRMYEQYF. DNA of the CDR3: TGTGCCATCAGTGAGTGGAGGACAGGGAGAATGTACGAGCAGTACTTC. The V gene is TRBV10-3, the J gene TRBJ2-7; 8 nucleotides agree with TRBD1. Per germline, CDR1 ENHRY and CDR2 SYGVKD. V dropped 1 base and J dropped 4; count of bases not matched to a gene: 9. CDR3 length: 16 residues.

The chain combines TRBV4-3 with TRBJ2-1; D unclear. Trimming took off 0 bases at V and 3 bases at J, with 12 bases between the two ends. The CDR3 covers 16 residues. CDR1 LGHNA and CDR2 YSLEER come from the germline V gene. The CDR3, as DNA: TGCGCCAGCAGCCAAGATTCTTGGAGCGACTACAATGAGCAGTTCTTC. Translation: CASSQDSWSDYNEQFF.